This TCR beta chain originates from a study of cytomegalovirus exposure and HLA in healthy donors. J was trimmed by 8 bases and V by 6 bases; bases with no gene match: 3. The germline gives CDR1 SEHNR, CDR2 FQNEAQ (reference sequence). The CDR3 sequence is 12 residues long. Study findings and constraints: About 87% or about 30% of the time was how often most TCR beta V segments were productive, according to an earlier analysis. The sole available immune exposure information was CMV serostatus. Later analysis identified several of the most significant clusters that appeared linked to common viral pathogens.

Regarding this clone: Its antigen remains unidentified. At the DNA level, this CDR3 is encoded by other sequences in the same sample as well.

The primer mix had 60 Vbeta and 13 Jbeta primers. Using immunoSEQ multiplex PCR, the repertoire was profiled, and TCRdb retains in-frame clones only, with some absent. The table records over 110,000 clones, approximately 80% of them present only once. The chain couples TRBV7-9 to TRBJ2-1, with 8 bases lining up with TRBD1. Sequenced material: PBMCs. The receptor was derived from a male donor in good health and CMV-seronegative. This chain's CDR3 is CASSLQGDEQFF. As DNA, the CDR3 is TGTGCCAGCAGTCTACAGGGGGATGAGCAGTTCTTC.